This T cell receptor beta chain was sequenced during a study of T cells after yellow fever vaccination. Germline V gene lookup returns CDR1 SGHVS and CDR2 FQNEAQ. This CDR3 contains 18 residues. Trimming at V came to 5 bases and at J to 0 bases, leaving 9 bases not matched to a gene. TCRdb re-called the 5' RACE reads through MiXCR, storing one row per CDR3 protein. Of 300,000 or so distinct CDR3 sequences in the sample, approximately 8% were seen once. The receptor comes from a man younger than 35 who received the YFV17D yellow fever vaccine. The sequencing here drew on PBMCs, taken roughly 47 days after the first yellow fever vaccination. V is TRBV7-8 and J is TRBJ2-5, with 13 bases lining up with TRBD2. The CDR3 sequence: CASSPRLAGGRDQETQYF. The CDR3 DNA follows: TGTGCCAGCAGCCCCAGACTAGCGGGGGGCCGGGACCAAGAGACCCAGTACTTC.